The 21 T cell receptor beta chains below were found in one sample sequenced in a study of OX40 agonist ivuxolimab in advanced cancers. Repertoires were generated with immunoSEQ multiplex PCR, while TCRdb's copy carries only in-frame clones and drops some. This repertoire shows under 40,000 clones, 65% to 85% found once; its top ten account for less than 2%. The sample consisted of CD4+ or CD8+ T cells sorted from blood, taken in a trial of the OX40 agonist ivuxolimab. The origin of the receptors is an adult with an advanced solid tumor such as melanoma, head and neck, liver or kidney cancer.

The V and J genes are TRBV5-1 and TRBJ2-1; D is unresolved. CDR3 length: 12 residues. CDR1 is SGHRS and CDR2 is YFSETQ in the germline V gene. The V end lost 4 bases, the J end lost 7 bases, and 9 bases lay between the germline ends. In nucleotides, the CDR3 is TGCGCCAGCAGCGCGTTACGGAATGAGCAGTTCTTC. Its translation: CASSALRNEQFF.

The chain joins TRBV27 to TRBJ1-4; D remains ambiguous. With 7 bases removed from V and 8 bases from J, the gap between germline ends came to 11 bases. Germline CDR1 reads MNHEY; CDR2 reads SMNVEV (reference sequence). This CDR3 has 12 residues. Here the CDR3 reads CASKGADEKLFF. The CDR3 DNA reads as TGTGCCAGCAAGGGCGCGGACGAAAAACTGTTTTTT.

This clone is labeled as medium-sized. The V and J genes are TRBV4-2 and TRBJ2-1, with TRBD2 matching over 8 bases. The CDR3 has 16 amino acids. The V segment lost 1 base and the J segment 0 bases; nucleotides outside the gene matches: 2. The germline V gene has CDR1 LGHNA and CDR2 YNFKEQ. The CDR3 reads CASSQAGTSSYNEQFF. In nucleotides, the CDR3 is TGTGCCAGCAGCCAAGCTGGGACTAGCTCCTACAATGAGCAGTTCTTC.

The chain uses TRBV4-2 and TRBJ1-1, with 7 positions matching TRBD1. CDR3 length equals 14 residues. The junction had 4 bases not matched to a gene; V was cut back by 3 bases and J by 3 bases. Germline CDR1 reads LGHNA; CDR2 reads YNFKEQ. In DNA form, the CDR3 reads TGTGCCAGCAGCCACCCCAGGGGGGACACTGAAGCTTTCTTT. It translates to CASSHPRGDTEAFF.

The rearrangement links TRBV6-5 to TRBJ2-1; the match to TRBD1 covers 7 bases. Germline V gene data show CDR1 as MNHEY and CDR2 as SVGAGI. The CDR3 is 12 residues long. The V segment lost 4 bases and the J segment 6 bases; nucleotides outside the gene matches: 0. CDR3 amino acids: CASSSGGNEQFF. The DNA of the CDR3 is TGTGCCAGCAGTTCAGGGGGCAATGAGCAGTTCTTC.

CDR3 sequence (DNA): TGTGCCAGCAGTGAAGGAGTCGGGAGGGTCGGGGAGCTGTTTTTT. As protein: CASSEGVGRVGELFF. J is TRBJ2-2 and V is TRBV2, with 8 bases lining up with TRBD2. This CDR3 is built from 15 residues. Germline V gene sequence: CDR1 SNHLY, CDR2 FYNNEI. V lost 1 base, J lost 7 bases, and 5 bases stayed unmatched.

The V gene is TRBV7-8, the J gene TRBJ1-1; D is uncertain. The CDR3 runs to 14 residues. The ends were cut back, 5 bases at V and 1 base at J, with 11 bases in the middle. In germline, CDR1 is SGHVS, CDR2 FQNEAQ. CDR3 DNA sequence: TGTGCCAGCAGCACAGACCAGGAGAACACTGAAGCTTTCTTT. It encodes CASSTDQENTEAFF.

The gene calls are TRBV27 and TRBJ1-5; D remains unclear. Deletions cut 4 bases from V and 0 bases from J, with 10 bases between. There are 15 residues in the CDR3. Germline V lookup: CDR1 MNHEY, CDR2 SMNVEV (reference sequence). DNA for the CDR3: TGTGCCAGCAGTTCATATATGGGTAGCAATCAGCCCCAGCATTTT. Residues: CASSSYMGSNQPQHF.

The chain carries TRBV19 and TRBJ2-1; 9 bases are shared with TRBD2. Per germline, CDR1 LNHDA and CDR2 SQIVND (reference sequence). V lost 5 bases to trimming and J lost 5 bases; unmatched junction nucleotides: 4. This CDR3 region has 14 residues. The CDR3 region has the DNA TGTGCCAGTAGTCCGGGACTAGCTAACAATGAGCAGTTCTTC. Translation gives CASSPGLANNEQFF.

The chain is built from TRBV5-6 and TRBJ2-1, with D possibly TRBD2 on 5 matching bases. CDR1 is SGHDT and CDR2 is YYEEEE in the germline V gene. The CDR3 has 14 residues. Between the trimmed V and J ends, which lost 4 bases and 4 bases, there was a span of 12 bases. This CDR3 is CASSTGLVYNEQFF. Here the CDR3 DNA reads TGTGCCAGCAGCACCGGACTTGTTTACAATGAGCAGTTCTTC.

This clone came up a few times. V is TRBV29-1 and J is TRBJ1-1; D gene uncertain. The CDR3 loop spans 12 amino acids. Trimming removed 6 bases from V and 2 bases from J, with 10 bases in between. Germline CDR1 is SQVTM and CDR2 is ANQGSEA. The CDR3 DNA reads as TGCAGCGTCCGACACACAAACACTGAAGCTTTCTTT. Amino acid sequence: CSVRHTNTEAFF.

The gene calls are TRBV6-1 and TRBJ1-1; maybe TRBD1 (5 bases). Germline loops: CDR1 MNHNS, CDR2 SASEGT. Trimming pared 4 bases from V and 0 bases from J, leaving 18 bases between. This CDR3 region has 17 residues. CDR3 nucleotides: TGTGCCAGCAGTGCACCCCAGTGGGGGGTCATGAACACTGAAGCTTTCTTT. It codes for CASSAPQWGVMNTEAFF.

This chain uses TRBV5-4 with TRBJ2-7, with 14 bases aligning to TRBD2. Germline CDR1 SGHNT, CDR2 YYREEE (reference sequence). J lost 7 bases, V lost 4 bases, and 13 bases had no gene match. CDR3 length equals 17 residues. The CDR3 DNA reads TGTGCCAGCAGCCCGGGGACTAGCGGGAGTGGGGGCCGGGAGCAGTACTTC. It codes for CASSPGTSGSGGREQYF.

The DNA of the CDR3 is TGTGCCAGCAGTTACTCTTCGGGAAACACTTACAATGAGCAGTTCTTC. It yields the protein CASSYSSGNTYNEQFF. The chain uses TRBV6-5 and TRBJ2-1; D possibly corresponds to TRBD2 (5 bases). V gave up 0 bases and J gave up 4 bases, with 13 bases separating them. The CDR3 contains 16 residues. Germline V lookup: CDR1 MNHEY, CDR2 SVGAGI.

The chain recombines TRBV5-1 with TRBJ2-2; 12 bases match TRBD2. The CDR3 has 18 residues. Germline-derived CDR1 and CDR2 are SGHRS and YFSETQ. V dropped 4 bases and J dropped 6; count of bases not matched to a gene: 13. In nucleotides, the CDR3 is TGCGCCAGCAGCCCCGGACTAGCGGGAAGGGGAGCGGCCGGGGAGCTGTTTTTT. Translating it yields CASSPGLAGRGAAGELFF.

Written as DNA, the CDR3 is TGCGCCAGCAGCCTAATGAACACTGAAGCTTTCTTT. Encoded protein: CASSLMNTEAFF. The genes are TRBV5-1 and TRBJ1-1; D unresolved. Deletions cut 4 bases from V and 0 bases from J, with 4 bases between. From germline, CDR1 is SGHRS and CDR2 YFSETQ. This CDR3 is built from 12 residues.

V gene TRBV6-1 combines with J gene TRBJ2-7; D gene ambiguous. V was pared by 2 bases and J by 7 bases, with 15 bases between. This CDR3 is built from 14 residues. Looked up from germline, CDR1 is MNHNS and CDR2 is SASEGT. The CDR3 sequence is CASSEFRNVPEQYF. The DNA for the CDR3 is TGTGCCAGCAGTGAATTTAGGAATGTTCCTGAGCAGTACTTC.

V gene TRBV7-2 combines with J gene TRBJ1-1; TRBD1 might be the D (6 bases). The length of the CDR3 is 13 residues. Trimming removed 4 bases from V and 4 bases from J, with 10 bases in between. Germline lookup yields CDR1 SGHTA and CDR2 FQGNSA. The CDR3 DNA is TGTGCCAGCAGCTCGACAGGTCGCACTGAAGCTTTCTTT. It specifies CASSSTGRTEAFF.

V usage is TRBV18 and J usage is TRBJ1-1; 10 bases match TRBD1. V lost 3 bases and J lost 11; bases outside the gene matches: 12. This CDR3 has 15 residues. In germline, CDR1 is KGHSH, CDR2 LQKENI. The DNA for the CDR3 is TGTGCCAGCTCACCTTCCCGTGGGACAGGGGACGGCGCTTTCTTT. Encoded protein: CASSPSRGTGDGAFF.

The chain is built from TRBV7-3 and TRBJ2-1, with 11 bases identical to TRBD2. V lost 5 bases to trimming and J lost 10 bases; unmatched junction nucleotides: 1. This CDR3 contains 12 residues. Germline V gene sequence: CDR1 SGHTA, CDR2 FQGTGA. CDR3 residues: CASSLAGGEQFF. CDR3 coding DNA: TGTGCCAGCAGCCTAGCGGGAGGCGAGCAGTTCTTC.

J is TRBJ2-7 and V is TRBV6-5; TRBD2 agrees at 12 bases. The CDR3 has 15 amino acids. J lost 4 bases, V lost 5 bases, and 6 bases had no gene match. Per the germline V gene, CDR1 is MNHEY and CDR2 is SVGAGI. CDR3 bases: TGTGCCAGCAGTGGGCTAGGACTAGCGGGATACGAGCAGTACTTC. It translates to CASSGLGLAGYEQYF.